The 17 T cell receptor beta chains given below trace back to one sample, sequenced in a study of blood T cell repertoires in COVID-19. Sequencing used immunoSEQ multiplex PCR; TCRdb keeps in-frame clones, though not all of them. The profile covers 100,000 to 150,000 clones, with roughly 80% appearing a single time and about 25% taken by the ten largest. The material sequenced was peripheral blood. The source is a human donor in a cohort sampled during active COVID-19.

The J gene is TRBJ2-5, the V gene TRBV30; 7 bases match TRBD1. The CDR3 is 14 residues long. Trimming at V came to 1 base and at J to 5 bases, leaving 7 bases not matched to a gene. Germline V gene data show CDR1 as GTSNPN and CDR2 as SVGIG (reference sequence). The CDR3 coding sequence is TGTGCCTGGAGTGCAGGACAGGAACGGGAGACCCAGTACTTC. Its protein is CAWSAGQERETQYF.

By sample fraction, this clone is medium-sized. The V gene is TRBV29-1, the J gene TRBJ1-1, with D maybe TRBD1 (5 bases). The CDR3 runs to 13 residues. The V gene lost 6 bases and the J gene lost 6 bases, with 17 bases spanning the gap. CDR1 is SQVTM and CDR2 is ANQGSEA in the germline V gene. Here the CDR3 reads CSVFPGGVSEAFF. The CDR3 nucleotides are TGCAGCGTCTTCCCTGGGGGGGTCTCTGAAGCTTTCTTT.

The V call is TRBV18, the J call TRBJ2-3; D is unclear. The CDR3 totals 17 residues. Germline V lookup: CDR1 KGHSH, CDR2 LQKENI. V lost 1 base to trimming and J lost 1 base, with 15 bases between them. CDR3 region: CASSPQTLGVGTDTQYF. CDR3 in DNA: TGTGCCAGCTCACCACAAACCCTCGGAGTTGGCACAGATACGCAGTATTTT.

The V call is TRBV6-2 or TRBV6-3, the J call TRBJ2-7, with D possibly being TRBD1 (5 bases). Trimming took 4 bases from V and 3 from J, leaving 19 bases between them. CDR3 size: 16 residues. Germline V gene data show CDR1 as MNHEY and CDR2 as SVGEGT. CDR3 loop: CASSSALWQGLYEQYF. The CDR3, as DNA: TGTGCCAGCAGTTCAGCTCTTTGGCAGGGTCTCTACGAGCAGTACTTC.

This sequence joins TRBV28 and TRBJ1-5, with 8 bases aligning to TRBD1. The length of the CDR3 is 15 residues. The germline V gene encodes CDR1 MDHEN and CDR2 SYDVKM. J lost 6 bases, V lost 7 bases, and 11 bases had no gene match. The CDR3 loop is CASTGGRGLGQPQHF. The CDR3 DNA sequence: TGTGCCAGCACTGGGGGCAGGGGGCTTGGTCAGCCCCAGCATTTT.

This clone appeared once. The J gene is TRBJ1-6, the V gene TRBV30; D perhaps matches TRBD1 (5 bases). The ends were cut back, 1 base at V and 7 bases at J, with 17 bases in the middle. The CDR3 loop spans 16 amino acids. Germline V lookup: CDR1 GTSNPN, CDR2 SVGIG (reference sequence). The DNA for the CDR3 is TGTGCCTGGAGTGGGCGCCGGCAGGGCTGGAATTCACCCCTCCACTTT. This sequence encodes CAWSGRRQGWNSPLHF.

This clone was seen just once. In nucleotides, the CDR3 is TGTGCCAGCAGCTTACTGACAGGCTCTAATGAAAAACTGTTTTTT. This encodes CASSLLTGSNEKLFF. The chain links TRBV7-2 to TRBJ1-4, with D possibly being TRBD1 (6 bases). The CDR3 length is 15 residues. Trimming cost V 2 bases and J 3 bases, with 10 bases left between them. Germline V gives CDR1 SGHTA, CDR2 FQGNSA.

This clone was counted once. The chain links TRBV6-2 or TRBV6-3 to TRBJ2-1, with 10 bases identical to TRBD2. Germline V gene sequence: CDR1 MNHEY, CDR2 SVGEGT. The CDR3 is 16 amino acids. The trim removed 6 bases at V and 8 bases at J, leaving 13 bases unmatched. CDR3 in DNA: TGTGCCAGCAGCCTGACGGTTGGAGCGGGAGGGGATGAGCAGTTCTTC. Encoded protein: CASSLTVGAGGDEQFF.

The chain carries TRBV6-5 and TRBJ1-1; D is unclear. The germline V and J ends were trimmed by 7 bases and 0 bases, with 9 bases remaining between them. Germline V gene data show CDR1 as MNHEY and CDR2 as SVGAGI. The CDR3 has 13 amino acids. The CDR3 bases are TGTGCCAGCAATCGCGTCATGAACACTGAAGCTTTCTTT. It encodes CASNRVMNTEAFF.

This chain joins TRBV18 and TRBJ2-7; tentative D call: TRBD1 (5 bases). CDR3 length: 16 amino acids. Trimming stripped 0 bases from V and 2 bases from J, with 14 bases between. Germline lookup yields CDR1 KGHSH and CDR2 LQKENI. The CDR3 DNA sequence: TGTGCCAGCTCACCACCGGGGCAGGGATCTCCCTACGAGCAGTACTTC. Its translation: CASSPPGQGSPYEQYF.

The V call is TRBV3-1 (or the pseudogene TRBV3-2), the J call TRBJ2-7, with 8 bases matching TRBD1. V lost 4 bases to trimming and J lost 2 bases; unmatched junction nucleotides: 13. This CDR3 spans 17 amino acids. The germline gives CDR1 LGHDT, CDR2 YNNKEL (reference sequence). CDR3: CASSPKDPGQEAYEQYF. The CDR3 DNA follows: TGTGCCAGCAGCCCGAAAGACCCGGGACAGGAGGCCTACGAGCAGTACTTC.

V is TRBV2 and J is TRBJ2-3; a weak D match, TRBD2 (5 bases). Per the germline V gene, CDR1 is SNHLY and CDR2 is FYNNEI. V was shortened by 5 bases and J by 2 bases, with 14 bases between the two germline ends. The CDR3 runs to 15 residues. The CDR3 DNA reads TGTGCCAGCAGTTCCCCGAGACTACTCACAGATACGCAGTATTTT. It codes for CASSSPRLLTDTQYF.

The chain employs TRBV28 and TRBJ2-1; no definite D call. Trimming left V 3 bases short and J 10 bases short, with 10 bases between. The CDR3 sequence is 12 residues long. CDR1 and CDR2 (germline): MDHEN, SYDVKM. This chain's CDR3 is CASSLGSDEQFF. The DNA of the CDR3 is TGTGCCAGCAGTTTGGGCAGTGACGAGCAGTTCTTC.

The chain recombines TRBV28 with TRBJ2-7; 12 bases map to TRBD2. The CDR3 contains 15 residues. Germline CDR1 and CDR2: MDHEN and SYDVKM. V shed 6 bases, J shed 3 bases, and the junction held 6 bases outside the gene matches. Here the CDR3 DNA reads TGTGCCAGCAGCACTAGCGGGGGGCCCATCTACGAGCAGTACTTC. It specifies CASSTSGGPIYEQYF.

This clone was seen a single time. The CDR3 here is CASSGRLAGGDETQYF. CDR3 coding DNA: TGCGCCAGCAGCGGACGACTAGCGGGGGGCGATGAGACCCAGTACTTC. This rearrangement joins TRBV4-1 to TRBJ2-5; 13 bases fit TRBD2. This CDR3 has 16 amino acids. V was pared by 5 bases and J by 5 bases, with 8 bases of the junction left unmatched. Germline CDR1 reads MGHRA; CDR2 reads YSYEKL.

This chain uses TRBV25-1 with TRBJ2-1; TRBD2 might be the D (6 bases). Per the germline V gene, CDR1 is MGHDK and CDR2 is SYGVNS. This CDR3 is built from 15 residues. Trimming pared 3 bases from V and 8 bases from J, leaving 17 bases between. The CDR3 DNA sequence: TGTGCCAGCAGTGAGACCTCGGGACTCCCTCATGAGCAGTTCTTC. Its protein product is CASSETSGLPHEQFF.

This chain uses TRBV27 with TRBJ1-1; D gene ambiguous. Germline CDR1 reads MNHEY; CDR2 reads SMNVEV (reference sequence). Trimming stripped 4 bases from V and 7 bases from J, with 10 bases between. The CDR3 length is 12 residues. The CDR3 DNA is TGTGCCAGCAGTTCAACACATGATGAAGCTTTCTTT. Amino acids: CASSSTHDEAFF.